The clone carrying this T cell receptor (beta chain) was observed a single time. This entry belongs to a study of blood T cell repertoires in COVID-19. Background on the study: Donors in the United States, Italy and Spain gave samples during acute or convalescent COVID-19. Nucleic acid was either cDNA or gDNA, and it came from T cells, B-cell-depleted T cells, or PBMCs.

Seattle patients were enrolled during active infection and followed longitudinally. The CDR3 is made up of 14 amino acids. Germline V gives CDR1 SGHTA, CDR2 FQGTGA. Losses at the gene ends were 5 bases for V and 7 bases for J; bases not matched to a gene: 7. Per the original methods: Amplification from reference gene primers served as the basis for estimated nucleated cell counts. TCRdb keeps only in-frame clones here, not all; method: immunoSEQ multiplex PCR. V and J calls and clone size are copied from that table; D and trimming were computed from the DNA. The sample has 150,000 to 200,000 clones; roughly 77% are singletons.

The gene calls are TRBV7-3 and TRBJ2-2, with 7 bases matching TRBD1. This clonotype was sampled from a woman of 80 years or more with COVID-19, enrolled during active disease. The sample taken for sequencing was peripheral blood. CDR3 amino acids: CASSTTGIVGELFF. The DNA for the CDR3 is TGTGCCAGCAGCACGACAGGGATCGTCGGGGAGCTGTTTTTT.